The 32 T cell receptor beta chains presented below share a single source sample, sequenced in a study of cytomegalovirus exposure and HLA in healthy donors. PCR amplification relied on 60 Vbeta primers (plus 13 Jbeta primers). Repertoires were generated with immunoSEQ multiplex PCR, while TCRdb's copy carries only in-frame clones and drops some. The top ten hold about 23% of the sample, which has some 65,000 clones, 71% seen once. The sample taken for sequencing was PBMCs. The receptors were gathered from a man aged 50 to 60 in good health and CMV-seropositive.

This chain connects TRBV30 to TRBJ1-5; D not resolved. Trimming left V 2 bases short and J 2 bases short, with 7 bases between. The germline V gene encodes CDR1 GTSNPN and CDR2 SVGIG (reference sequence). The CDR3 totals 13 residues. CDR3 in amino acids: CAWSKEGNQPQHF. The DNA of the CDR3 is TGTGCCTGGAGTAAGGAGGGCAATCAGCCCCAGCATTTT.

This chain links TRBV19 with TRBJ1-5; D uncertain. This CDR3 has 12 amino acids. V was shortened by 6 bases and J by 9 bases, with 12 bases between the two germline ends. Germline V gene lookup returns CDR1 LNHDA and CDR2 SQIVND (reference sequence). CDR3: CASRKETGPQHF. CDR3 nucleotides: TGTGCCAGTAGGAAGGAGACGGGGCCCCAGCATTTT.

J is TRBJ2-7 and V is TRBV30; 7 positions match TRBD2. CDR3 length: 14 amino acids. Looked up from germline, CDR1 is GTSNPN and CDR2 is SVGIG (reference sequence). The junction had 9 bases not matched to a gene; V was cut back by 4 bases and J by 3 bases. This CDR3 reads CAWTPGLEGYEQYF. Written as DNA, the CDR3 is TGTGCCTGGACCCCTGGACTAGAGGGCTACGAGCAGTACTTC.

This clone was seen only a few times. The rearrangement joins TRBV28 to TRBJ1-2, with no clear D. Germline V gene data show CDR1 as MDHEN and CDR2 as SYDVKM. This CDR3 has 14 amino acids. V lost 2 bases to trimming and J lost 7 bases, with 14 bases between them. The chain's CDR3 is CASSLSNPTGGYTF. CDR3 nucleotides: TGTGCCAGCAGTTTAAGTAACCCGACTGGTGGCTACACCTTC.

This clone was seen just once. The gene calls are TRBV4-3 and TRBJ2-5; 15 nucleotides match TRBD2. This CDR3 has 16 amino acids. Germline loops: CDR1 LGHNA, CDR2 YSLEER. V lost 5 bases and J lost 5; bases outside the gene matches: 6. The CDR3 reads CASSRTSGGAGETQYF. The DNA of the CDR3 is TGCGCCAGCAGCAGGACTAGCGGGGGGGCAGGGGAGACCCAGTACTTC.

In its sample, this clone was seen a few times. The V and J genes are TRBV25-1 and TRBJ2-3; D not certain. The V gene lost 8 bases and the J gene lost 0 bases, with 12 bases spanning the gap. The CDR3 covers 14 residues. CDR1 and CDR2 (germline): MGHDK, SYGVNS. DNA of the CDR3: TGTGCCAGCGCCCCAGGCCCTAGCACAGATACGCAGTATTTT. This gives the protein CASAPGPSTDTQYF.

For the CDR3, the DNA is TGTGCCAGCTCACCACAGGGGAGGGAGACCCAGTACTTC. Translating it yields CASSPQGRETQYF. The V and J genes are TRBV18 and TRBJ2-5, with D possibly matching TRBD2 (6 bases). CDR1 and CDR2 (germline): KGHSH, LQKENI. Trimming took off 1 base at V and 5 bases at J, with 8 bases between the two ends. CDR3 length: 13 amino acids.

This clone has a single count. This rearrangement joins TRBV2 to TRBJ1-2, with D possibly matching TRBD1 (6 bases). Germline V CDR1 and CDR2: SNHLY, FYNNEI. V shed 8 bases and J shed 4 bases, with 14 bases lying between them. The CDR3 loop spans 13 amino acids. CDR3 in DNA: TGTGCCAGCTCACAGGGTTTGGGCTATGGCTACACCTTC. Its protein is CASSQGLGYGYTF.

A few counts support this clone. A far larger clone is only one base removed, so a read error is likely. The CDR3 protein is CASSLCPNTIPSYEQYF. The CDR3, as DNA: TGCGCCAGCAGCTTGTGCCCGAACACAATTCCGTCCTACGAGCAGTACTTC. This chain links TRBV5-1 with TRBJ2-7; no reliable D call. The CDR3 contains 17 residues. Looked up from germline, CDR1 is SGHRS and CDR2 is YFSETQ. Deletions cut 1 base from V and 1 base from J, with 18 bases between.

In its sample, this clone was seen a few times. J is TRBJ1-4 and V is TRBV2; no clear D gene. There are 12 residues in the CDR3. Germline V lookup: CDR1 SNHLY, CDR2 FYNNEI. Trimming cost V 6 bases and J 5 bases, with 7 bases left between them. This CDR3 is CASSLKNEKLFF. The CDR3 DNA is TGTGCCAGCAGCCTTAAAAATGAAAAACTGTTTTTT.

V gene TRBV27 combines with J gene TRBJ2-7; D possibly corresponds to TRBD2 (5 bases). The CDR3 is 13 residues long. Germline CDR1 MNHEY, CDR2 SMNVEV (reference sequence). Deletions cut 5 bases from V and 4 bases from J, with 12 bases between. CDR3 in DNA: TGTGCCAGCAGTCCAACTAGGGATTACGAGCAGTACTTC. Its translation: CASSPTRDYEQYF.

The gene calls are TRBV27 and TRBJ2-1; D not certain. Trimming took 8 bases from V and 7 from J, leaving 6 bases between them. This CDR3 is 10 amino acids long. Germline CDR1 reads MNHEY; CDR2 reads SMNVEV (reference sequence). The chain's CDR3 is CASLDNEQFF. CDR3 nucleotide sequence: TGTGCCAGCCTAGATAATGAGCAGTTCTTC.

This clone was seen only a few times. This CDR3 is missing its conserved last phenylalanine or tryptophan, likely due to a read error. Because the CDR3's place on the DNA is in doubt, the DNA is left out and the CDR3 is given as listed by TCRdb. The chain joins TRBV6-1 to TRBJ1-1. Germline loops: CDR1 MNHNS, CDR2 SASEGT. From its first to its last residue, the CDR3 has 13 amino acids. CDR3 sequence: CASSEEGWTEALV.

V usage is TRBV19 and J usage is TRBJ2-1, with 9 bases identical to TRBD1. Germline assignment: CDR1 LNHDA and CDR2 SQIVND (reference sequence). This CDR3 has 16 amino acids. V was clipped by 1 base and J by 7 bases; unmatched bases: 8. The CDR3 DNA reads as TGTGCCAGTAGTATAGGAGGACAGGGGATCTTTAATGAGCAGTTCTTC. Translation: CASSIGGQGIFNEQFF.

The genes are TRBV7-9 and TRBJ2-1, with D perhaps matching TRBD1 (6 bases). CDR3 length equals 13 residues. Trimming pared 4 bases from V and 4 bases from J, leaving 8 bases between. Per the germline V gene, CDR1 is SEHNR and CDR2 is FQNEAQ (reference sequence). CDR3 protein: CASSSGQYNEQFF. CDR3 nucleotides: TGTGCCAGCAGCTCGGGACAATACAATGAGCAGTTCTTC.

The CDR3 sequence: CASSLVTGGGNTIYF. The CDR3 region has the DNA TGTGCCAGCAGCTTGGTGACAGGGGGAGGAAACACCATATATTTT. This rearrangement joins TRBV5-6 to TRBJ1-3, with TRBD1 identical over 9 bases. With 0 bases clipped from V and 4 bases from J, the junction kept 2 bases outside the gene matches. Germline CDR1 reads SGHDT; CDR2 reads YYEEEE. This CDR3 contains 15 residues.

This clone was seen a handful of times. This sequence is one base from a far larger clone and is likely a read error. No conserved phenylalanine or tryptophan ends this CDR3, so it is likely a read error. The rearrangement links TRBV6-1 to TRBJ2-6; 7 bases map to TRBD1. This CDR3 is built from 14 residues. The germline V gene has CDR1 MNHNS and CDR2 SASEGT. After removal of 8 bases from V and 1 base from J, the junction contained 2 bases not matched to a gene. The CDR3 coding sequence is TGTGCCAGCGGGACAGCATCTGGGGCCAACGTCCTGACTGTC. Its translation is CASGTASGANVLTV.

The CDR3 DNA sequence: TGTGCCAGCAGTGGGAAGGGGACAGCCCTAAATCAGCCCCAGCATTTT. As protein: CASSGKGTALNQPQHF. The chain is built from TRBV6-1 and TRBJ1-5; 7 bases are shared with TRBD1. The CDR3 sequence is 16 residues long. The junction had 10 bases not matched to a gene; V was cut back by 4 bases and J by 4 bases. The germline V gene encodes CDR1 MNHNS and CDR2 SASEGT.

This clone was detected once. The chain has TRBV4-1 and TRBJ1-5; TRBD1 agrees at 12 bases. V shed 3 bases and J 5 bases; nucleotides not matched to a gene: 14. This CDR3 comprises 19 residues. Per germline, CDR1 MGHRA and CDR2 YSYEKL. CDR3 protein: CASSHNRTRDRGLDQPQHF. The CDR3 coding sequence is TGCGCCAGCAGCCACAATAGGACCCGGGACAGGGGGCTTGATCAGCCCCAGCATTTT.

This chain links TRBV2 with TRBJ2-7, with unresolved D. CDR1 SNHLY and CDR2 FYNNEI come from the germline V gene. There are 14 residues in the CDR3. V was cut by 1 base and J by 6 bases, with 13 bases left in between. CDR3 bases: TGTGCCAGCAGTGAAGTCCTCCTCTCAGTCGAGCAGTACTTC. This translates into CASSEVLLSVEQYF.

The genes are TRBV1 and TRBJ1-6; TRBD1, as called in the table, went unchecked against the DNA. TRBV1 is a pseudogene. The CDR3 length is 17 residues. The CDR3 loop is CTSSQPGQGAVGSPLHF. CDR3 DNA sequence: TGCACCAGCAGCCAACCGGGACAGGGGGCGGTAGGTTCACCCCTCCACTTT.

This chain connects TRBV6-5 to TRBJ2-5; no clear D. Per germline, CDR1 MNHEY and CDR2 SVGAGI. The V and J ends lost 10 bases and 1 base respectively, with 4 bases between them. The CDR3 has 10 residues. In DNA form, the CDR3 reads TGTGCCACGTCCCAAGAGACCCAGTACTTC. Its protein is CATSQETQYF.

This chain joins TRBV5-1 and TRBJ2-5; TRBD2 aligns across 13 bases. J gave up 1 base and V 4 bases, and 4 bases lay outside the gene matches. CDR3 length: 16 amino acids. The germline gives CDR1 SGHRS, CDR2 YFSETQ. CDR3 residues: CASSPGLAGVQETQYF. The CDR3 DNA reads as TGCGCCAGCAGCCCTGGACTAGCGGGAGTCCAAGAGACCCAGTACTTC.

This clone was recorded a few times. V and J are TRBV15 and TRBJ2-7; D is uncertain. Germline V gene sequence: CDR1 LNHNV, CDR2 YYDKDF (reference sequence). V lost 0 bases and J 0 bases, leaving 6 bases between the germline ends. CDR3 size: 14 residues. The DNA of the CDR3 is TGTGCCACCAGCAGAGACTGGAGCTCCTACGAGCAGTACTTC. Its protein is CATSRDWSSYEQYF.

The chain joins TRBV11-2 to TRBJ1-2; D might be TRBD1 (6 bases). The CDR3 consists of 15 residues. CDR1 is SGHAT and CDR2 is FQNNGV in the germline V gene. Trimming removed 5 bases at V and 6 bases at J, with 19 bases between. The CDR3 loop is CASSPVRWQGNGYTF. CDR3 DNA sequence: TGTGCCAGCAGCCCCGTTAGGTGGCAGGGGAATGGCTACACCTTC. The variable domain in full, completed from reference TRBV11-2 and TRBJ1-2, reads EAGVAQSPRYKIIEKRQSVAFWCNPISGHATLYWYQQILGQGPKLLIQFQNNGVVDDSQLPKDRFSAERLKGVDSTLKIQPAKLEDSAVYLCASSPVRWQGNGYTFGSGTRLTVV.

J is TRBJ2-1 and V is TRBV28, with 8 bases that match TRBD2. CDR3 length: 15 amino acids. Germline trimming cut 5 bases from V and 9 bases from J; bases unmatched to any gene: 12. CDR1 is MDHEN, CDR2 SYDVKM, per germline. In nucleotides, the CDR3 is TGTGCCAGCAGTGTCCCCGGGACTAGAAAAGGTGAGCAGTTCTTC. Its translation is CASSVPGTRKGEQFF.

A few counts support this clone. The rearrangement joins TRBV27 to TRBJ1-1; TRBD1 is a possible D gene (5 bases). The CDR3 contains 13 residues. Per germline, CDR1 MNHEY and CDR2 SMNVEV (reference sequence). Trimming stripped 0 bases from V and 11 bases from J, with 13 bases between. CDR3 DNA sequence: TGTGCCAGCAGTTTATCTAGCAGGGCCACTGCTTTCTTT. Encoded protein: CASSLSSRATAFF.

The rearrangement links TRBV6-6 to TRBJ2-7, with D hard to call. V lost 2 bases and J lost 2, with 7 bases in between. The CDR3 is 13 residues long. Germline V gene lookup returns CDR1 MNHNY and CDR2 SVGAGI (reference sequence). CDR3 in DNA: TGTGCCAGCAGTTACCGCGCTCCCTACGAGCAGTACTTC. Protein product: CASSYRAPYEQYF.

This clone has just a few counts. This chain connects TRBV27 to TRBJ2-4; D may be TRBD2 (6 bases). The CDR3 is 19 amino acids. Germline loops: CDR1 MNHEY, CDR2 SMNVEV (reference sequence). Trimming shortened V by 6 bases and J by 0 bases, and 24 bases separated the two germline ends. In DNA, the CDR3 is TGTGCCAGCAGCCCACTCTCGGGACTTCGGAGACTAGCCAAAAACATTCAGTACTTC. Amino acids: CASSPLSGLRRLAKNIQYF.

The J gene is TRBJ1-4, the V gene TRBV9; 10 bases are shared with TRBD1. The CDR3 sequence is 14 residues long. Germline CDR1 SGDLS, CDR2 YYNGEE. V lost 4 bases and J lost 7; bases outside the gene matches: 4. The CDR3 nucleotides read TGTGCCAGCAGCCCCGGGACAGGGGCTGAAAAACTGTTTTTT. Amino acid sequence: CASSPGTGAEKLFF. Full variable domain (missing parts from reference TRBV9 and TRBJ1-4): DSGVTQTPKHLITATGQRVTLRCSPRSGDLSVYWYQQSLDQGLQFLIQYYNGEERAKGNILERFSAQQFPDLHSELNLSSLELGDSALYFCASSPGTGAEKLFFGSGTQLSVL.

This clone was found a few times. This chain uses TRBV18 with TRBJ2-5; TRBD2 is a possible D gene (7 bases). Germline values: CDR1 KGHSH, CDR2 LQKENI. V dropped 5 bases and J dropped 6 bases, with 13 bases sitting between them. CDR3 length: 13 amino acids. This CDR3 reads CASSSIGGQTQYF. CDR3 bases: TGTGCCAGCTCATCGATCGGGGGGCAGACCCAGTACTTC.

The genes are TRBV5-8 and TRBJ2-7; D might be TRBD1 (5 bases). Trimming cost V 4 bases and J 0 bases, with 11 bases left between them. Germline CDR1 reads SGHTS; CDR2 reads YDEGEE. The CDR3 contains 14 residues. The DNA for the CDR3 is TGTGCCAGCAGCCAACCAGGGTTCTCCTACGAGCAGTACTTC. It translates to CASSQPGFSYEQYF. The whole variable domain, filled in from reference TRBV5-8 and TRBJ2-7, reads EAGVTQSPTHLIKTRGQQATLRCSPISGHTSVYWYQQALGLGLQFLLWYDEGEERNRGNFPPRFSGRQFPNYSSELNVNALELEDSALYLCASSQPGFSYEQYFGPGTRLTVT.